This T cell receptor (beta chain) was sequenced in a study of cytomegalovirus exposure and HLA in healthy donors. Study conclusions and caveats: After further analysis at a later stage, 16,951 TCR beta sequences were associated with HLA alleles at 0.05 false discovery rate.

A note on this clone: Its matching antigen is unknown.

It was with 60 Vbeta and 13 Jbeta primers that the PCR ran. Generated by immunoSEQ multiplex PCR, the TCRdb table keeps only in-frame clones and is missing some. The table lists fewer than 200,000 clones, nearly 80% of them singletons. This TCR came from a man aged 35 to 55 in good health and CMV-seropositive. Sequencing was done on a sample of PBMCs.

As DNA, the CDR3 is TGTGCCAGCAGTGGACTAGCGGGAGGGGTCAGACAGAATGAGCAGTTCTTC. Residues: CASSGLAGGVRQNEQFF. The chain employs TRBV28 and TRBJ2-1, with 15 bases fitting TRBD2. Germline-derived CDR1 and CDR2 are MDHEN and SYDVKM. V shed 5 bases, J shed 7 bases, and the junction held 9 bases outside the gene matches. CDR3 length: 17 residues.